Listed below are T cell receptor beta chains from one sample, sequenced in a study of ipilimumab plus nivolumab after autologous stem cell transplantation. Data came from immunoSEQ multiplex PCR; TCRdb stores just in-frame clones and leaves some out. The sample includes about 18,000 clones, about 80% of them seen just once. The specimen was PBMCs, collected in a trial of ipilimumab plus nivolumab as post-transplant consolidation. All receptors come from a male donor with diffuse large B-cell lymphoma. CDR3s include the opening cysteine and the closing phenylalanine or tryptophan. Each record gives: clone size, V gene, J gene, D gene, CDR3 DNA, CDR3 protein. D genes are given only for firm matches. Rows may omit the clone size; those that give it use once, few, many or a size class.

few	TRBV5-1	TRBJ2-7	-	TGCGCCAGCAGCTCCATGCGTACCTACGAGCAGTACTTC	CASSSMRTYEQYF
-	TRBV5-1	TRBJ2-7	-	TGCGCCAGCAGCTTGAGCGGCGGCAGTGCCCTCGAGCAGTACTTC	CASSLSGGSALEQYF
-	TRBV4-1	TRBJ1-2	TRBD1	TGCGCCAGCAGCCAAGCCCGGACAGGGCGAAACTATGGCTACACCTTC	CASSQARTGRNYGYTF
-	TRBV11-2	TRBJ1-1	-	TGTGCCAGCAGCTTAGCCCCCCAGGGGCGGATGGCTGAAGCTTTCTTT	CASSLAPQGRMAEAFF
-	TRBV4-3	TRBJ1-5	TRBD1	TGCGCCAGCAGCCGACCAGGGGGTGAACAGCCCCAGCATTTT	CASSRPGGEQPQHF
-	TRBV19	TRBJ2-2	-	TGTGCCAGTAGTATCTGGGAATGGGGGACCGGGGAGCTGTTTTTT	CASSIWEWGTGELFF
-	TRBV19	TRBJ2-1	TRBD2	TGTGCCAGTAGTACCCGGGCTAGCGGGGGGGCGGAGCAGTTCTTC	CASSTRASGGAEQFF
-	TRBV2	TRBJ1-1	-	TGTGCCAGCGAGGGACGGTTCAACACTGAAGCTTTCTTT	CASEGRFNTEAFF
-	TRBV5-4	TRBJ1-2	TRBD1	TGTGCCAGCAGCGTCCGGACAGGGGAAAAGGGCTACACCTTC	CASSVRTGEKGYTF
few	TRBV5-5	TRBJ2-1	-	TGTGCCAGCACCGGGGCTGGATCCTATAGCTCCTACAATGAGCAGTTCTTC	CASTGAGSYSSYNEQFF
-	TRBV7-2	TRBJ1-6	-	TGTGCCAGCAGCCCCGACAGAAATATTAATTCACCCCTCCACTTT	CASSPDRNINSPLHF
-	TRBV7-3	TRBJ2-2	-	TGTGCCAGCAGCAAAAGGCGCACCGGGGAGCTGTTTTTT	CASSKRRTGELFF
-	TRBV29-1	TRBJ1-1	-	TGCAGCGGAAGGACTCGGGAGGACACTGAAGCTTTCTTT	CSGRTREDTEAFF
-	TRBV6-5	TRBJ1-4	-	TGTGCCAGCAGCCCTCAGCCCGAAGAACTGTTTTTT	CASSPQPEELFF
-	TRBV6-1	TRBJ2-1	-	TGTGCCAGCAGTGAAAGAGAACTTCCGAGGAATGAGCAGTTCTTC	CASSERELPRNEQFF
-	TRBV5-1	TRBJ1-1	-	TGCGCCAGCAGCTTTGTACAGGGAAACCCTAACACTGAAGCTTTCTTT	CASSFVQGNPNTEAFF
-	TRBV6-5	TRBJ1-2	TRBD1	TGTGCCAGCAGTTCGGAGGGGGCCTCCTATGGCTACACCTTC	CASSSEGASYGYTF
-	TRBV7-9	TRBJ2-5	-	TGTGCCAGCAGCCAGGGACACCTTACGGGGGAGACCCAGTACTTC	CASSQGHLTGETQYF
-	TRBV5-6	TRBJ1-1	TRBD1	TGTGCCAGCAGCGTGACAGGGAGGAACATGAACACTGAAGCTTTCTTT	CASSVTGRNMNTEAFF